The rows below give T cell receptor beta chains drawn from one sample of a study. TCRdb called the 5' RACE reads again in MiXCR, with one record for every CDR3 protein. This table holds about 32,000 distinct CDR3 sequences, 25% to 30% found once. Sequenced input: tumor-infiltrating Tregs sorted from the breast tumor. These TCRs come from a female donor with breast cancer. The CDR3 runs from the conserved cysteine through the conserved F or W. A D gene is named only where the DNA matches it firmly. Clone size is stated in some rows and not others, as once, few, many or a class when expanded.

abundance,v_gene,j_gene,d_gene,CDR3nt,CDR3aa
many,TRBV7-3,TRBJ2-1,-,TGTGCCAGCAGCTTTTCTGGACAGTTCTCCTACAATGAGCAGTTCTTC,CASSFSGQFSYNEQFF
many,TRBV4-1,TRBJ2-7,TRBD2,TGCGCCAGCAGCGTGAGCGGGAGATCCTACGAGCAGTACTTC,CASSVSGRSYEQYF
many,TRBV30,TRBJ2-1,-,TGTGCCTGGAGTACAGGGCCAATGGACAATGAGCAGTTCTTC,CAWSTGPMDNEQFF
once,TRBV4-3,TRBJ2-5,TRBD2,TGCGCCAGCAGCCAAAGAGGAATGGGGGGAAGTTTAGCGGGGACCCAAGAGACCCAGTACTTC,CASSQRGMGGSLAGTQETQYF
-,TRBV29-1,TRBJ1-1,-,TGCAGGGTTAACGGGGGGGGTAGGGCTTTCTTT,CRVNGGGRAFF
many,TRBV24-1,TRBJ2-2,TRBD1,TGTGCCACCAGTGACACCTACAGGGGGCTGAACACCGGGGAGCTGTTTTTT,CATSDTYRGLNTGELFF
few,TRBV6-6,TRBJ2-5,-,TGTGCCAGCAGTTACCGTTGGGGGGAGACCCAGTACTTC,CASSYRWGETQYF
medium-sized,TRBV7-2,TRBJ1-2,-,TGTGCCAGCAGCCCTCTGCGGGGTGGAGGCTACACCTTC,CASSPLRGGGYTF
medium-sized,TRBV15,TRBJ2-7,-,TGTGCCACCAGCAGAGGGGCGGGTCCCCGCTACGAGCAGTACTTC,CATSRGAGPRYEQYF
-,TRBV7-3,TRBJ2-1,-,TGTGCCAGCAGCTTAGATGGCGGGATCGCCTACAATGAGCAGTTCTTC,CASSLDGGIAYNEQFF
-,TRBV24-1,TRBJ2-1,-,TGTGCCACCAGCCTCTGGGGGGACATTGAGCAGTTCTTC,CATSLWGDIEQFF
many,TRBV6-5,TRBJ1-2,-,TGTGCCAGCAGCCGAACCCGGGAGTGGGGCTACACCTTC,CASSRTREWGYTF
-,TRBV6-1,TRBJ2-3,-,TGTGCCAGCAGTGAATTTCGGCTAGCACTTAGCACAGATACGCAGTATTTT,CASSEFRLALSTDTQYF
few,TRBV6-5,TRBJ2-7,TRBD2,TGTGCCAGCAGCTCGCTCGTTAGCGGGGGCCAGGACGAGCAGTACTTC,CASSSLVSGGQDEQYF